A single sample is the source of the 15 T cell receptor beta chains below, sequenced in a study of cytomegalovirus exposure and HLA in healthy donors. The PCR used 60 Vbeta and 13 Jbeta primers. The table came from immunoSEQ multiplex PCR; TCRdb's copy has only in-frame clones and leaves some out. The data show 150,000 to 200,000 clones, with around 76% seen just once and roughly 2% held by the top ten. Sequenced sample: PBMCs. These receptors all stem from a female donor in good health and CMV-seronegative.

The rearrangement uses TRBV12-5 and TRBJ1-4; D gene uncertain. CDR3 length: 13 amino acids. Germline CDR1 LGHNT, CDR2 FRNRAP. V lost 1 base and J lost 4, with 4 bases in between. The CDR3 bases are TGTGCTAGTGGTTTGGGCAGTAATGAAAAACTGTTTTTT. Its translation: CASGLGSNEKLFF.

This clone has just a few counts. The chain uses TRBV6-6 and TRBJ2-1, with 8 bases lining up with TRBD2. This CDR3 is 13 amino acids long. The J segment lost 6 bases and the V segment lost 7 bases, leaving 5 bases of the junction unmatched. Germline V gene lookup returns CDR1 MNHNY and CDR2 SVGAGI (reference sequence). CDR3 coding DNA: TGTGCCAGCAACGCCGGGACTAGCAATGAGCAGTTCTTC. This gives the protein CASNAGTSNEQFF.

This chain uses TRBV7-9 with TRBJ2-1, with TRBD2 matching 7 bases. The CDR3 totals 14 residues. Trimming took 5 bases from V and 7 from J; bases not matched to a gene: 8. CDR1 is SEHNR, CDR2 FQNEAQ, per germline (reference sequence). For the CDR3, the DNA is TGTGCCAGCAGCCCCATTTGGCGGGAGAATGAGCAGTTCTTC. Translated: CASSPIWRENEQFF.

The genes are TRBV6-6 and TRBJ2-3; D possibly corresponds to TRBD2 (5 bases). The CDR3 runs 15 residues. Trimming shortened V by 5 bases and J by 4 bases, and 16 bases separated the two germline ends. Germline V gives CDR1 MNHNY, CDR2 SVGAGI (reference sequence). The CDR3 sequence is CASSTLAGYPDTQYF. The CDR3 DNA sequence: TGTGCCAGCAGTACTTTGGCGGGCTATCCAGATACGCAGTATTTT.

This clone has just a few counts. The chain links TRBV30 to TRBJ1-5; D perhaps matches TRBD1 (5 bases). The CDR3 runs 13 residues. Germline V gives CDR1 GTSNPN, CDR2 SVGIG (reference sequence). Trimming took off 1 base at V and 7 bases at J, with 11 bases between the two ends. CDR3 DNA sequence: TGTGCCTGGAGTGCAAGGGGTTTCCAGCCCCAGCATTTT. It codes for CAWSARGFQPQHF.

The chain has TRBV7-6 and TRBJ2-1; possibly TRBD2 for D (6 bases). From germline, CDR1 is SGHVS and CDR2 FNYEAQ. This CDR3 has 17 amino acids. The V gene lost 5 bases and the J gene lost 2 bases, with 19 bases spanning the gap. CDR3: CASSPSGRGTAYNEQFF. The CDR3 nucleotides are TGTGCCAGCAGCCCAAGCGGCCGCGGGACCGCCTACAATGAGCAGTTCTTC.

V gene TRBV6-1 combines with J gene TRBJ1-1; D gene ambiguous. The V and J ends lost 5 bases and 1 base respectively, with 8 bases between them. Germline V gene lookup returns CDR1 MNHNS and CDR2 SASEGT. CDR3 length: 13 amino acids. The CDR3 sequence: CASSQIANTEAFF. The CDR3 coding sequence is TGTGCCAGCAGTCAGATCGCGAACACTGAAGCTTTCTTT.

This clone showed up just once. At one end, the junction sequence differs from germline, possibly due to a read error. The chain combines TRBV7-9 with TRBJ1-5, with 8 bases identical to TRBD1. From germline, CDR1 is SEHNR and CDR2 FQNEAQ (reference sequence). This CDR3 is built from 15 residues. The CDR3 sequence: CASSLDSGGNQPQHF. The CDR3 DNA sequence: TGTGCCAGCAGCTTAGATTCAGGGGGCAACCAGCCCCAGCATTTT. Full variable domain (missing parts from reference TRBV7-9 and TRBJ1-5): DTGVSQNPRHKITKRGQNVTFRCDPISEHNRLYWYRQTLGQGPEFLTYFQNEAQLEKSRLLSDRFSAERPKGSFSTLEIQRTEQGDSAMYLCASSLDSGGNQPQHFGDGTRLSIL.

This chain uses TRBV6-5 with TRBJ1-1; TRBD1 agrees at 8 bases. Germline V lookup: CDR1 MNHEY, CDR2 SVGAGI. J was trimmed by 1 base and V by 6 bases; bases with no gene match: 4. The CDR3 sequence is 14 residues long. The CDR3 loop is CASSSGTGNTEAFF. The CDR3 coding sequence is TGTGCCAGCAGCTCCGGGACAGGGAACACTGAAGCTTTCTTT.

The V gene is TRBV10-3, the J gene TRBJ2-7; a weak D match, TRBD2 (5 bases). Trimming removed 10 bases at V and 2 bases at J, with 21 bases between. Germline V gives CDR1 ENHRY, CDR2 SYGVKD. The CDR3 consists of 15 residues. Here the CDR3 DNA reads TGTGCCACAGCCGAGGACTTAATTCCTACCTACGAGCAGTACTTC. It yields the protein CATAEDLIPTYEQYF.

In this sample, this clone turned up a few times. V gene TRBV2 combines with J gene TRBJ1-2, with TRBD1 as a possible D gene (5 bases). Germline loops: CDR1 SNHLY, CDR2 FYNNEI. CDR3 length: 16 amino acids. Trimming stripped 0 bases from V and 4 bases from J, with 15 bases between. DNA for the CDR3: TGTGCCAGCAGTGAAGCGGTGGGGGGAGGGAGCTATGGCTACACCTTC. Translating it yields CASSEAVGGGSYGYTF.

The chain links TRBV30 to TRBJ2-7; 9 bases are shared with TRBD2. This CDR3 region has 14 residues. Germline V gene sequence: CDR1 GTSNPN, CDR2 SVGIG (reference sequence). Unmatched junction bases numbered 10, after V lost 2 bases and J lost 8 bases. CDR3 in amino acids: CAWSPTSGSTKQYF. In nucleotides, the CDR3 is TGTGCCTGGAGTCCGACTAGCGGCAGTACGAAGCAGTACTTC.

The sample holds one count of this clone. At one of its ends the junction is not consistent with the germline gene, which may arise from a read error. The chain links TRBV12-5 to TRBJ1-2; tentatively, D is TRBD1 (5 bases). Germline-derived CDR1 and CDR2 are LGHNT and FRNRAP. The CDR3 has 16 amino acids. This CDR3 is CASGLSGATRDYDYTF. The DNA of the CDR3 is TGTGCTAGTGGTTTGAGCGGGGCCACTAGAGACTATGACTACACCTTC.

The CDR3 nucleotides read TGTGCCAGCAAACTACAAGAGACCCAGTACTTC. Translation gives CASKLQETQYF. The genes are TRBV2 and TRBJ2-5, with D hard to call. The CDR3 runs to 11 residues. The germline V gene encodes CDR1 SNHLY and CDR2 FYNNEI. Trimming cost V 7 bases and J 2 bases, with 5 bases left between them.

This clone was counted a few times. The genes are TRBV4-2 and TRBJ2-2, with D unresolved. V lost 1 base and J lost 0, with 9 bases in between. The CDR3 is 16 residues long. Germline V gene lookup returns CDR1 LGHNA and CDR2 YNFKEQ. The CDR3: CASSQVGASNTGELFF. Here the CDR3 DNA reads TGTGCCAGCAGCCAAGTTGGAGCCTCGAACACCGGGGAGCTGTTTTTT.